Listed below are T cell receptor beta chains from one sample, sequenced in a study of blood T cell repertoires in COVID-19. Sequenced by immunoSEQ multiplex PCR; TCRdb stores in-frame clones only, minus some. The sample lists hundreds of thousands of clones, over 80% seen once, with 6% to 7% in the top ten. The sequenced sample was peripheral blood. The receptors shown here come from a woman in her forties or fifties with COVID-19, enrolled during active disease. Each CDR3 is given with its conserved first and last residue. A D gene is named only where the DNA matches it firmly. Not every row has a clone size; where given, it reads once, few, many or a size class.

d_call	v_call	j_call	clone_size	cdr3_nt	cdr3_aa
.	TRBV11-1	TRBJ1-1	.	TGTGCCAGCAGCGCTACGAGGGGGGGCGCTGAAGCTTTCTTT	CASSATRGGAEAFF
TRBD1	TRBV5-4	TRBJ1-1	.	TGTGCCAGCAGCCCGGGGGCAGGGGGTGGAGTCTCTGAAGCTTTCTTT	CASSPGAGGGVSEAFF
.	TRBV19	TRBJ2-1	.	TGTGCCAGTAGTATAAGTAGCGGCTACAATGAGCAGTTCTTC	CASSISSGYNEQFF
.	TRBV19	TRBJ1-2	once	TGTGCCAGTAGAGGGGTAGGGATGGCCGTCGGAGGCTACACCTTC	CASRGVGMAVGGYTF
TRBD2	TRBV5-1	TRBJ2-7	.	TGCGCCAGCAGCTCGAGCGGACTAGCGGCCTACGAGCAGTACTTC	CASSSSGLAAYEQYF
TRBD1	TRBV27	TRBJ1-2	.	TGTGCCAGCAGTTCCGGACAGGGAGGGCTCTATGGCTACACCTTC	CASSSGQGGLYGYTF
TRBD2	TRBV6-6	TRBJ2-7	.	TGTGCCAGCAGTTCCCCCCGGGGAGGGGTCCACGAGCAGTACTTC	CASSSPRGGVHEQYF
.	TRBV20-1	TRBJ1-6	.	TGCAGTGCTCTTACAGGGTTCCTCCACTTT	CSALTGFLHF
TRBD1	TRBV25-1	TRBJ1-1	.	TGTGCCAGCAGTGAAACAGGGGGCAGAACTGAAGCTTTCTTT	CASSETGGRTEAFF
TRBD2	TRBV19	TRBJ2-2	.	TGTGCCAGTACCAACCGGGCGGGGGACACCGGGGAGCTGTTTTTT	CASTNRAGDTGELFF
TRBD1	TRBV6-5	TRBJ1-2	.	TGTGCCAGCAGTTACTCCCGGACAGGGGCCCTCTATGGCTACACCTTC	CASSYSRTGALYGYTF
.	TRBV29-1	TRBJ2-3	.	TGCAGCGTTGAGCAGGGATCAGATACGCAGTATTTT	CSVEQGSDTQYF
.	TRBV27	TRBJ1-2	.	TGTGCCACCACATCTACGGTTCAACGGAGCGGCTACACCTTC	CATTSTVQRSGYTF
TRBD2	TRBV10-3	TRBJ2-1	.	TGTGCCACTTCTACGACTAGCGGGACTTACAATGAGCAGTTCTTC	CATSTTSGTYNEQFF
TRBD1	TRBV29-1	TRBJ2-2	few	TGCAGCGTTGAAGTTGGGACAGGTTACACCGGGGAGCTGTTTTTT	CSVEVGTGYTGELFF
.	TRBV3-1/TRBV3-2	TRBJ1-2	.	TGTGCCAGCAGCCGCTCAGTTCGGGTTTCGAACTATGGCTACACCTTC	CASSRSVRVSNYGYTF
.	TRBV6-2/TRBV6-3	TRBJ2-1	few	TGTGCCAGCAGTTACGCGGGGTACAATGAGCAGTTCTTC	CASSYAGYNEQFF
.	TRBV7-2	TRBJ1-3	.	TGTGCCAGCAGCTTAGCTGGGGGCGCCGGAAACACCATATATTTT	CASSLAGGAGNTIYF
.	TRBV7-8	TRBJ1-6	.	TGTGCCAGCAGCTTTACAGCTTCACCCCTCCACTTT	CASSFTASPLHF
.	TRBV25-1	TRBJ1-1	.	TGTGCCAGCATGGAGGAGGTTAACACTGAAGCTTTCTTT	CASMEEVNTEAFF
TRBD1	TRBV20-1	TRBJ1-1	.	TGCAGTGCTAGTCAGGGGGCGAAGAGTCCGGAAGCTTTCTTT	CSASQGAKSPEAFF
.	TRBV7-9	TRBJ1-2	.	TGTGCCACATCGGGAGGGGCGTATGGCTACACCTTC	CATSGGAYGYTF
TRBD1	TRBV5-1	TRBJ1-2	.	TGCGCCAGCAGCTTCGACCCTCCAGGGACAGGGTCAATTCTAACTGGCTACACCTTC	CASSFDPPGTGSILTGYTF
.	TRBV10-1	TRBJ1-1	.	TGCGCCAGCAGTGAGTCGGTCAGGCAGGGGCAGGATCTGAACACTGAAGCTTTCTTT	CASSESVRQGQDLNTEAFF
.	TRBV28	TRBJ2-7	.	TGTGCCAGCAGTCCAGGAGGGGGGGGGCCCTACGAGCAGTACTTC	CASSPGGGGPYEQYF
.	TRBV2	TRBJ2-1	.	TGTGCCAGCAGTGTCACTAGGACGCACAATGAGCAGTTCTTC	CASSVTRTHNEQFF
TRBD1	TRBV23-1	TRBJ1-3	once	TGCGCCAGCAGTCCAGTGACAGGGGTCGCGGGAAACACCATATATTTT	CASSPVTGVAGNTIYF
TRBD2	TRBV7-8	TRBJ2-3	.	TGTGCCAGCAGCTCCACTCTAGCGGGAGGGGCAGATACGCAGTATTTT	CASSSTLAGGADTQYF
TRBD1	TRBV10-2	TRBJ2-4	.	TGCGCCAGCAGAAAGGGACAGGACAAAAACATTCAGTACTTC	CASRKGQDKNIQYF
.	TRBV20-1	TRBJ1-5	once	TGCAGTGCTATGTTACAGGGTGCCCAGCATTTT	CSAMLQGAQHF
TRBD2	TRBV3-1/TRBV3-2	TRBJ2-1	.	TGTGCCAGCAGCCCATGGTCTAGCGGGCTTAGCTCCTACAATGAGCAGTTCTTC	CASSPWSSGLSSYNEQFF
.	TRBV2	TRBJ1-2	.	TGTGCCAGCAATTACAGGTCGGGAGCCTATGGCTACACCTTC	CASNYRSGAYGYTF
.	TRBV2	TRBJ1-2	.	TGTGCCACAAGGGGGGGGGTAGGCTATGGCTACACCTTC	CATRGGVGYGYTF
TRBD1	TRBV6-5	TRBJ2-7	.	TGTGCCAGCAGTTCACCGACAGGGCTCTTCTCCTACGAGCAGTACTTC	CASSSPTGLFSYEQYF
.	TRBV4-1	TRBJ2-3	.	TGCGCCAGCAGCCAACAAAGACAGAGGCTCACAGATACGCAGTATTTT	CASSQQRQRLTDTQYF
.	TRBV4-3	TRBJ2-1	.	TGCGCCAGCAGCCAAGTCCGGGGAGAGCAGTTCTTC	CASSQVRGEQFF
TRBD2	TRBV27	TRBJ2-2	.	TGTGCCAGCAGTCCCCCGGGACTAGCGGGAGTTGGCACCGGGGAGCTGTTTTTT	CASSPPGLAGVGTGELFF
.	TRBV5-4	TRBJ2-3	.	TGTGCCAGCAGGTCCCGGGACTTTAGCACAGATACGCAGTATTTT	CASRSRDFSTDTQYF
TRBD1	TRBV10-3	TRBJ1-1	.	TGTGCCATCAGGCCCGGGACAGGGAGGAACACTGAAGCTTTCTTT	CAIRPGTGRNTEAFF
.	TRBV5-4	TRBJ2-7	few	TGTGCCAGCAGCTCCCGGGACACGGGCCTCGGGTTGTACGAGCAGTACTTC	CASSSRDTGLGLYEQYF
.	TRBV19	TRBJ1-3	.	TGTGCCAGTAGTACTGCGGTTCTCGGAAACACCATATATTTT	CASSTAVLGNTIYF
.	TRBV27	TRBJ1-2	.	TGTGCCAGCAGTTTATCCAGTCAGGACTACTATGGCTACACCTTC	CASSLSSQDYYGYTF
TRBD2	TRBV4-2	TRBJ2-5	.	TGTGCCAGCAGCCAAGATCTTCCTAGCGGGGAAGAGACCCAGTACTTC	CASSQDLPSGEETQYF
.	TRBV21-1	TRBJ1-2	.	TGTGCCAGCAGCAATGGTCGCGGCGTCGGCTACACCTTC	CASSNGRGVGYTF
TRBD1	TRBV19	TRBJ1-5	few	TGTGCCAGTAGTACAATTACCGGGGACAGGTCTCAGCCCCAGCATTTT	CASSTITGDRSQPQHF
.	TRBV3-1/TRBV3-2	TRBJ1-1	.	TGTGCCAGCAGCCAAGACAGGGTGAACACTGAAGCTTTCTTT	CASSQDRVNTEAFF
.	TRBV15	TRBJ2-2	.	TGTGCCACCAGCAGAGATTCAGGGGTTCTCGGCACCGGGGAGCTGTTTTTT	CATSRDSGVLGTGELFF
TRBD2	TRBV5-1	TRBJ2-3	.	TGCGCCAGCAGCTTGGTAGCGGGAGCCCCCACAGATACGCAGTATTTT	CASSLVAGAPTDTQYF
.	TRBV9	TRBJ2-7	.	TGTGCCAGCAGCCCTCACAGGGAGGGGACCTACGAGCAGTACTTC	CASSPHREGTYEQYF
.	TRBV6-5	TRBJ1-4	.	TGTGCCAGCAGTTTTGGCAGGGTTGCAACTAATGAAAAACTGTTTTTT	CASSFGRVATNEKLFF
.	TRBV2	TRBJ1-2	.	TGTGCCGTCCCCGACACAACTAACTATGGCTACACCTTC	CAVPDTTNYGYTF
.	TRBV5-1	TRBJ2-5	.	TGCGCCAGCAGCTTACAGGGAAGTGAGACCCAGTACTTC	CASSLQGSETQYF
.	TRBV7-2	TRBJ2-1	.	TGTGCCAGCAGCTTAAGGGACACCTTAGAGCAGTTCTTC	CASSLRDTLEQFF
TRBD2	TRBV15	TRBJ2-1	once	TGTGCCACCAGCAGAGACCGGGGACTAGCCGGCAATGAGCAGTTCTTC	CATSRDRGLAGNEQFF
.	TRBV6-2/TRBV6-3	TRBJ2-3	.	TGTGCCAGCAGTCTAGTCGGGAAGCGAAAGAGCACAGATACGCAGTATTTT	CASSLVGKRKSTDTQYF
.	TRBV12-3/TRBV12-4	TRBJ2-1	.	TGTGCCAGTACTCTAAACAATGAGCAGTTCTTC	CASTLNNEQFF
.	TRBV30	TRBJ1-4	.	TGTGCCTGGAGTCCTCGCGGTGAAAAACTGTTTTTT	CAWSPRGEKLFF
.	TRBV5-5	TRBJ2-1	.	TGTGCCAGCAGCCCCCCGGGTGTAGCAATGGACAATGAGCAGTTCTTC	CASSPPGVAMDNEQFF